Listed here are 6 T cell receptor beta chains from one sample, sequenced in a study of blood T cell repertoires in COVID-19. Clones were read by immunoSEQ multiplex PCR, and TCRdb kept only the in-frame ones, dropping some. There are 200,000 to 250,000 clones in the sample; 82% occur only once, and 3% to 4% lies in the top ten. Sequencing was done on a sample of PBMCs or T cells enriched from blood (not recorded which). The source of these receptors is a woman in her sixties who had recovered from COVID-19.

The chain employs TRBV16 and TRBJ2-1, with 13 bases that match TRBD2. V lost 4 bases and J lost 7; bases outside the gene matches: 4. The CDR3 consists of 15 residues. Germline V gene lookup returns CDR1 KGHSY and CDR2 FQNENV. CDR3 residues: CASSRWTSGSNEQFF. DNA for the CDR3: TGTGCCAGCAGCCGCTGGACTAGCGGGAGTAATGAGCAGTTCTTC.

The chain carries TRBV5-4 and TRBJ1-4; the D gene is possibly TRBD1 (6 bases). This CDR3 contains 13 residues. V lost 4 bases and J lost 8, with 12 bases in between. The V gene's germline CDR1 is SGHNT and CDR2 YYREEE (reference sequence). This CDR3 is CASSARGAEKLFF. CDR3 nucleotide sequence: TGTGCCAGCAGCGCCAGGGGAGCGGAAAAACTGTTTTTT.

CDR3 protein: CASSYGLAGSYEQYF. CDR3 DNA sequence: TGTGCCAGCAGTTACGGACTAGCGGGCTCCTACGAGCAGTACTTC. This sequence joins TRBV6-5 and TRBJ2-7, with TRBD2 matching over 11 bases. With 2 bases clipped from V and 0 bases from J, the junction kept 0 bases outside the gene matches. The CDR3 is 15 amino acids. Germline CDR1 MNHEY, CDR2 SVGAGI.

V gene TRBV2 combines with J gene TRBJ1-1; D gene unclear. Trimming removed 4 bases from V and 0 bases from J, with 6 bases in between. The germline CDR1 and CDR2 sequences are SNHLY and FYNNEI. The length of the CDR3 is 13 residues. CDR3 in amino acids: CASSAQVNTEAFF. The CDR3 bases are TGTGCCAGCAGTGCCCAGGTGAACACTGAAGCTTTCTTT.

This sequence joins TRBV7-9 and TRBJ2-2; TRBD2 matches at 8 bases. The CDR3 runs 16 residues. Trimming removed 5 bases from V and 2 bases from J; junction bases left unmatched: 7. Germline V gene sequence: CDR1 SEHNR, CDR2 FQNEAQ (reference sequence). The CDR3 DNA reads TGTGCCAGCAGCCAACGGACTAGCCTTAACACCGGGGAGCTGTTTTTT. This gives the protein CASSQRTSLNTGELFF.

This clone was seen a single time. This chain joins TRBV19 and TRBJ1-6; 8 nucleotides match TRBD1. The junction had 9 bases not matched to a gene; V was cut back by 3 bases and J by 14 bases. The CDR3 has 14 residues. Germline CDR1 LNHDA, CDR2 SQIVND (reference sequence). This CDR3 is CASSMTGASRTLHF. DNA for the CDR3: TGTGCCAGTAGTATGACAGGGGCTTCCAGAACCCTCCACTTT.